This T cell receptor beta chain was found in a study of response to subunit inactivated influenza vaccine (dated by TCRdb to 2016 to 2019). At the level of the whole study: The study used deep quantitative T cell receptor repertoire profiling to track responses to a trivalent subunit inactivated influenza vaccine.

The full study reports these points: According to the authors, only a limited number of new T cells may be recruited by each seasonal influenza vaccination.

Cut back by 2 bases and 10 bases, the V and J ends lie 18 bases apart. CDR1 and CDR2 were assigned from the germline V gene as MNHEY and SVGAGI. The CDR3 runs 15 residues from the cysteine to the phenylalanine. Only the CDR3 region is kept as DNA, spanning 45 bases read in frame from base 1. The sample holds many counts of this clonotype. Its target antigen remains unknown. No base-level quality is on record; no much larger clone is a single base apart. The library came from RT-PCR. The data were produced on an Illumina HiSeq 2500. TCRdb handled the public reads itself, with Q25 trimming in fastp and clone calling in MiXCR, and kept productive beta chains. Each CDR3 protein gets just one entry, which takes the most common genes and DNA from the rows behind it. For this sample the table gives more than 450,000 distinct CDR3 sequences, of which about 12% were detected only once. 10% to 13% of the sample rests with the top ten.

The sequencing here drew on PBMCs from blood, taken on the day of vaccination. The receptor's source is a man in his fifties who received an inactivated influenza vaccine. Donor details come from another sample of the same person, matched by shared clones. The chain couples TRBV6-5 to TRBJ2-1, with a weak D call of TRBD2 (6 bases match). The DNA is TGTGCCAGCAGTTACATGGGACTCGGGATTGGGGAGCAGTTCTTC. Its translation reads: CASSYMGLGIGEQFF.